This TCR beta chain came from a study of graft-versus-host responses after intestinal transplantation. As to this clone: The antigen remains undetermined.

Using immunoSEQ multiplex PCR, the repertoire was profiled, and TCRdb retains in-frame clones only, with some absent. The data hold some 96,000 clones, with about 88% observed a single time. The CDR3 length is 17 residues. Germline CDR1 SGHNT, CDR2 YENEEA. With 5 bases clipped from V and 6 bases from J, the junction kept 16 bases outside the gene matches. The sequencing used unstimulated CD4+ T cells sorted from spleen or lymph node cells, collected before transplant. The TCR comes from a human donor who was the organ donor for an intestinal transplant. This chain joins TRBV11-3 and TRBJ2-1; 7 nucleotides line up with TRBD2. The chain's CDR3 is CASSPSPPERGANEQFF. The CDR3 nucleotides are TGTGCCAGCAGCCCATCCCCCCCCGAGCGGGGAGCCAATGAGCAGTTCTTC.